This is a list of T cell receptor beta chains from one sample in a study of CD8+ T cells in alopecia areata. Assay: immunoSEQ multiplex PCR; the TCRdb copy retains only in-frame clones and omits some. The sample records some 130,000 clones, approximately 58% being singletons. The sample in question was CD4+ T cells sorted from blood, obtained at week 0. These receptors were obtained from a human donor with alopecia areata. The CDR3 runs from the conserved cysteine through the conserved F or W. D genes are given only for firm matches. For some rows the clone size is stated as once, few or many, or as a class when expanded; others skip it.

V gene	clone size	J gene	D gene	CDR3 protein	CDR3 DNA
TRBV27	.	TRBJ2-3	TRBD1	CASSIFGQGATDTQYF	TGTGCCAGCAGTATTTTCGGACAGGGGGCCACAGATACGCAGTATTTT
TRBV4-2	.	TRBJ2-1	TRBD2	CASSQVNSGGAYNEQFF	TGTGCCAGCAGCCAAGTAAATAGCGGGGGGGCATACAATGAGCAGTTCTTC
TRBV28	.	TRBJ2-4	.	CASSLFAGRNIQYF	TGTGCCAGCAGTTTATTCGCAGGGAGAAACATTCAGTACTTC
TRBV27	few	TRBJ2-1	.	CASSLKEGHEQFF	TGTGCCAGCAGTTTAAAAGAGGGACATGAGCAGTTCTTC
TRBV28	.	TRBJ1-4	.	CASSFSGQGGEKLFF	TGTGCCAGCAGTTTTTCGGGGCAGGGTGGTGAAAAACTGTTTTTT
TRBV4-3	.	TRBJ1-4	.	CASSQILGEKLFF	TGCGCCAGCAGCCAAATCTTGGGCGAAAAACTGTTTTTT
TRBV29-1	.	TRBJ2-5	TRBD2	CSVEEGAGDPETQYF	TGCAGCGTTGAGGAGGGAGCGGGGGACCCGGAGACCCAGTACTTC
TRBV2	.	TRBJ1-4	.	CASSVEGGNEKLFF	TGTGCCAGCAGTGTAGAGGGGGGGAATGAAAAACTGTTTTTT
TRBV6-4	.	TRBJ2-6	.	CASSVDGSGANVLTF	TGTGCCAGCAGCGTAGACGGCTCTGGGGCCAACGTCCTGACTTTC
TRBV7-9	.	TRBJ1-1	.	CASSTSGTEAFF	TGTGCCAGCAGCACAAGTGGTACTGAAGCTTTCTTT
TRBV5-4	.	TRBJ2-1	.	CASNGPSYNEQFF	TGTGCCAGCAACGGGCCTTCCTACAATGAGCAGTTCTTC
TRBV7-3	.	TRBJ2-2	.	CASSLISGSNTGELFF	TGTGCCAGCAGCTTAATCAGCGGGTCGAACACCGGGGAGCTGTTTTTT
TRBV6-5	.	TRBJ2-2	TRBD1	CASSSGTGTGELFF	TGTGCCAGCAGTTCCGGGACAGGTACCGGGGAGCTGTTTTTT
TRBV10-3	few	TRBJ2-4	TRBD1	CAISGGTGAKNIQYF	TGTGCCATCAGTGGAGGGACAGGAGCCAAAAACATTCAGTACTTC
TRBV28	few	TRBJ2-1	TRBD2	CASSSPSGTTHNEQFF	TGTGCCAGCAGTTCACCTTCAGGGACTACCCACAATGAGCAGTTCTTC
TRBV11-2	.	TRBJ2-3	.	CASSFGGGIGTDTQYF	TGTGCCAGCAGCTTTGGGGGGGGCATTGGAACAGATACGCAGTATTTT
TRBV7-9	.	TRBJ2-7	TRBD1	CASSHYQGDSYEQYF	TGTGCCAGCAGCCACTACCAGGGGGACTCCTACGAGCAGTACTTC
TRBV5-1	.	TRBJ2-2	TRBD2	CASRRVAGDTGELFF	TGCGCCAGCAGAAGGGTAGCGGGAGACACCGGGGAGCTGTTTTTT
TRBV2	.	TRBJ2-2	TRBD1	CASRQDRGVGELFF	TGTGCCAGCAGGCAAGACAGGGGTGTCGGGGAGCTGTTTTTT
TRBV25-1	.	TRBJ1-2	.	CASSGIFGLGPGYTF	TGTGCCAGCAGTGGCATTTTCGGGCTCGGGCCTGGCTACACCTTC
TRBV15	.	TRBJ1-2	.	CATSRDWGNTYGYTF	TGTGCCACCAGCAGAGATTGGGGGAACACATATGGCTACACCTTC
TRBV30	.	TRBJ1-5	.	CAWSLGGYSNQPQHF	TGTGCCTGGAGTCTCGGGGGTTATAGCAATCAGCCCCAGCATTTT
TRBV5-6	.	TRBJ2-2	TRBD1	CASSYPGGSGELFF	TGTGCCAGCAGCTACCCAGGGGGCTCCGGGGAGCTGTTTTTT
TRBV5-1	.	TRBJ1-1	TRBD1	CASSGYRGRTEAFF	TGCGCCAGCAGCGGATACAGGGGAAGGACTGAAGCTTTCTTT
TRBV14	few	TRBJ2-5	.	CASSQGRLETQYF	TGTGCCAGCAGCCAAGGTCGGCTAGAGACCCAGTACTTC
TRBV2	few	TRBJ2-2	TRBD2	CASRASGSTGELFF	TGTGCCAGCAGGGCTAGCGGGAGCACCGGGGAGCTGTTTTTT
TRBV7-2	few	TRBJ1-2	.	CASSLGGHYYGYTF	TGTGCCAGCAGCTTAGGGGGGCACTACTATGGCTACACCTTC
TRBV5-1	.	TRBJ2-1	TRBD2	CASSWGLAGASNNEQFF	TGCGCCAGCAGCTGGGGACTAGCGGGGGCCTCTAACAATGAGCAGTTCTTC
TRBV4-3	.	TRBJ2-7	.	CASSPRPTGSYEQYF	TGCGCCAGCAGCCCACGACCTACGGGCTCCTACGAGCAGTACTTC
TRBV5-1	few	TRBJ1-2	.	CASSTGPGAGGYTF	TGCGCCAGCAGCACGGGCCCCGGGGCAGGAGGCTACACCTTC
TRBV27	few	TRBJ1-2	TRBD1	CASSPTGGQGALGYTF	TGTGCCAGCAGCCCGACTGGGGGACAGGGGGCCCTCGGCTACACCTTC
TRBV5-1	.	TRBJ1-1	.	CASSPTGNQGYTEAFF	TGCGCCAGCAGCCCCACAGGGAATCAAGGGTACACTGAAGCTTTCTTT
TRBV11-2	.	TRBJ2-1	TRBD2	CASSPRRTGGAYNEQFF	TGTGCCAGCAGCCCCCGGAGGACGGGAGGCGCGTACAATGAGCAGTTCTTC
TRBV2	.	TRBJ1-6	.	CASRGFDRLPLHF	TGTGCCAGCAGGGGGTTCGACAGGTTACCCCTCCACTTT
TRBV2	.	TRBJ2-5	TRBD1	CASSGQGAGETQYF	TGTGCCAGCAGTGGACAGGGTGCTGGGGAGACCCAGTACTTC
TRBV11-2	.	TRBJ2-3	.	CASSLGGVADTQYF	TGTGCCAGCAGCTTAGGAGGGGTAGCAGATACGCAGTATTTT
TRBV27	.	TRBJ2-5	TRBD1	CASKGQGIQTQYF	TGTGCCAGCAAGGGACAGGGGATTCAGACCCAGTACTTC
TRBV4-1	.	TRBJ2-7	.	CASSQTPGRSYEQYF	TGCGCCAGCAGCCAGACCCCGGGACGCTCCTACGAGCAGTACTTC
TRBV7-2	few	TRBJ1-5	.	CASSYGPSPYSNQPQHF	TGTGCCAGCAGCTACGGGCCTTCCCCTTATAGCAATCAGCCCCAGCATTTT
TRBV7-2	.	TRBJ2-7	.	CASSLRGRGYEQYF	TGTGCCAGCAGCTTACGGGGGAGGGGGTACGAGCAGTACTTC